This entry lists 21 T cell receptor beta chains sequenced from one sample in a study of blood T cell repertoires in COVID-19. Libraries were prepared by immunoSEQ multiplex PCR; TCRdb keeps only in-frame clonotypes and omits some of them. The sample contains 150,000 to 180,000 clones, roughly four fifths of which appear only once. Material for sequencing was PBMCs or T cells enriched from blood (not recorded which). The receptor set was obtained from a man aged 50-59 years who had recovered from COVID-19.

CDR3 in amino acids: CASRQTVLGQETQYF. The CDR3 DNA follows: TGTGCCAGCAGACAGACAGTCTTGGGGCAAGAGACCCAGTACTTC. This chain uses TRBV2 with TRBJ2-5; D possibly corresponds to TRBD1 (5 bases). V was cut by 6 bases and J by 2 bases, with 16 bases left in between. Germline values: CDR1 SNHLY, CDR2 FYNNEI. This CDR3 spans 15 amino acids.

The chain is built from TRBV5-1 and TRBJ2-6; 8 bases are shared with TRBD1. Trimming took 9 bases from V and 0 from J; bases not matched to a gene: 8. Germline CDR1 is SGHRS and CDR2 is YFSETQ. The CDR3 has 16 amino acids. DNA for the CDR3: TGCGCCACCGCGGGACAGGCAGTCTCTGGGGCCAACGTCCTGACTTTC. Amino acid sequence: CATAGQAVSGANVLTF. The complete variable domain, with remaining parts taken from reference TRBV5-1 and TRBJ2-6, reads KAGVTQTPRYLIKTRGQQVTLSCSPISGHRSVSWYQQTPGQGLQFLFEYFSETQRNKGNFPGRFSGRQFSNSRSEMNVSTLELGDSALYLCATAGQAVSGANVLTFGAGSRLTVL.

V usage is TRBV9 and J usage is TRBJ2-1; 8 bases are a match to TRBD2. Germline CDR1 reads SGDLS; CDR2 reads YYNGEE. V gave up 0 bases and J gave up 7 bases; unmatched junction bases: 9. The CDR3 consists of 16 residues. DNA of the CDR3: TGTGCCAGCAGCGTAGACAGCGGGGGCCTCTTGAATGAGCAGTTCTTC. This translates into CASSVDSGGLLNEQFF. Using reference TRBV9 and TRBJ2-1 for the parts outside the CDR3, the full variable domain is DSGVTQTPKHLITATGQRVTLRCSPRSGDLSVYWYQQSLDQGLQFLIQYYNGEERAKGNILERFSAQQFPDLHSELNLSSLELGDSALYFCASSVDSGGLLNEQFFGPGTRLTVL.

The chain is built from TRBV5-8 and TRBJ1-1, with 8 nucleotides matching TRBD1. The CDR3 sequence is 15 residues long. Looked up from germline, CDR1 is SGHTS and CDR2 is YDEGEE. V lost 3 bases, J lost 5 bases, and 9 bases stayed unmatched. CDR3 sequence: CASSSYRGGKTEAFF. The CDR3, as DNA: TGTGCCAGCAGCTCATACAGGGGGGGGAAAACTGAAGCTTTCTTT. The whole variable domain, filled in from reference TRBV5-8 and TRBJ1-1, reads EAGVTQSPTHLIKTRGQQATLRCSPISGHTSVYWYQQALGLGLQFLLWYDEGEERNRGNFPPRFSGRQFPNYSSELNVNALELEDSALYLCASSSYRGGKTEAFFGQGTRLTVV.

In the case of this clone: An end of the junction does not agree with germline; a read error may underlie this. The chain employs TRBV5-1 and TRBJ1-6; D unclear. CDR3 length: 12 amino acids. Germline V CDR1 and CDR2: SGHRS, YFSETQ. The DNA of the CDR3 is TGCGCCAGCAGGTTGGTAGCGGGACCCCTCCACTTT. Protein: CASRLVAGPLHF. The full variable domain, its missing parts supplied by reference TRBV5-1 and TRBJ1-6, is KAGVTQTPRYLIKTRGQQVTLSCSPISGHRSVSWYQQTPGQGLQFLFEYFSETQRNKGNFPGRFSGRQFSNSRSEMNVSTLELGDSALYLCASRLVAGPLHFGNGTRLTVT.

The gene calls are TRBV6-1 and TRBJ2-1; 10 bases align to TRBD2. V shed 0 bases and J 2 bases; nucleotides not matched to a gene: 4. Germline CDR1 is MNHNS and CDR2 is SASEGT. This CDR3 comprises 17 residues. The CDR3 is CASSEALSGGTYNEQFF. DNA for the CDR3: TGTGCCAGCAGTGAAGCCCTTAGCGGGGGGACCTACAATGAGCAGTTCTTC.

This clone was observed at least ten times. J is TRBJ2-3 and V is TRBV3-1 (or the pseudogene TRBV3-2), with a weak D call TRBD2 (7 bases). The CDR3 has 16 amino acids. V was shortened by 1 base and J by 2 bases, with 13 bases between the two germline ends. Germline values: CDR1 LGHDT, CDR2 YNNKEL (reference sequence). DNA for the CDR3: TGTGCCAGCAGCCAAGCCCGGGGGGCCCCCACAGATACGCAGTATTTT. Translating it yields CASSQARGAPTDTQYF.

This chain links TRBV7-6 with TRBJ2-5; no clear D gene. The CDR3 runs to 14 residues. The germline gives CDR1 SGHVS, CDR2 FNYEAQ. V lost 1 base and J 2 bases, leaving 8 bases between the germline ends. The CDR3 spells CASSLVLSQETQYF. DNA for the CDR3: TGTGCCAGCAGCTTAGTATTATCTCAAGAGACCCAGTACTTC.

V is TRBV29-1 and J is TRBJ2-1; TRBD1 matches 7 bases. The length of the CDR3 is 14 residues. Germline V lookup: CDR1 SQVTM, CDR2 ANQGSEA. V was clipped by 4 bases and J by 4 bases; unmatched bases: 7. The CDR3 DNA reads as TGCAGCGTTGTTCCCGGACAGGTATACAATGAGCAGTTCTTC. As protein: CSVVPGQVYNEQFF.

This chain links TRBV5-1 with TRBJ2-2; TRBD1 matches at 10 bases. The CDR3 spans 14 residues. CDR1 SGHRS and CDR2 YFSETQ come from the germline V gene. V trimming: 5 bases; J trimming: 6 bases; junction bases outside the gene matches: 4. CDR3 DNA: TGCGCCAGCAGTCCGGGACAGGGGCCCGGGGAGCTGTTTTTT. It encodes CASSPGQGPGELFF. Looking up the rest from reference TRBV5-1 and TRBJ2-2 gives the full variable domain: KAGVTQTPRYLIKTRGQQVTLSCSPISGHRSVSWYQQTPGQGLQFLFEYFSETQRNKGNFPGRFSGRQFSNSRSEMNVSTLELGDSALYLCASSPGQGPGELFFGEGSRLTVL.

CDR3 in DNA: TGTGCCAGCAGCTTAGACGGGTTTGGAAACACCATATATTTT. It is translated as CASSLDGFGNTIYF. The chain joins TRBV13 to TRBJ1-3; D not certain. With 1 base removed from V and 3 bases from J, the gap between germline ends came to 7 bases. The germline V gene has CDR1 PRHDT and CDR2 FYEKMQ (reference sequence). This CDR3 spans 14 amino acids.

This chain links TRBV5-1 with TRBJ2-3; tentative D call: TRBD1 (6 bases). Between the trimmed V and J ends, which lost 1 base and 0 bases, there was a span of 12 bases. The CDR3 consists of 16 residues. CDR1 and CDR2 (germline): SGHRS, YFSETQ. The CDR3 DNA reads as TGCGCCAGCAGCTTGAGGGGGACAACTAGCACAGATACGCAGTATTTT. Its translation: CASSLRGTTSTDTQYF. Full variable domain (missing parts from reference TRBV5-1 and TRBJ2-3): KAGVTQTPRYLIKTRGQQVTLSCSPISGHRSVSWYQQTPGQGLQFLFEYFSETQRNKGNFPGRFSGRQFSNSRSEMNVSTLELGDSALYLCASSLRGTTSTDTQYFGPGTRLTVL.

A remark on this clone: The same CDR3 also results from other DNA sequences found in this sample. The V call is TRBV9, the J call TRBJ2-5; 7 bases line up with TRBD2. The germline CDR1 and CDR2 sequences are SGDLS and YYNGEE. This CDR3 contains 13 residues. V was clipped by 0 bases and J by 5 bases; unmatched bases: 1. The CDR3 loop is CASSVVGGETQYF. Here the CDR3 DNA reads TGTGCCAGCAGCGTAGTGGGAGGGGAGACCCAGTACTTC.

This sequence joins TRBV10-2 and TRBJ1-5, with 10 bases fitting TRBD1. Looked up from germline, CDR1 is WSHSY and CDR2 is SAAADI. V shed 8 bases, J shed 2 bases, and the junction held 12 bases outside the gene matches. The CDR3 totals 17 residues. The CDR3 sequence: CASQMSRGTGGNQPQHF. The CDR3 DNA reads TGCGCCAGCCAGATGTCTCGCGGGACAGGGGGCAATCAGCCCCAGCATTTT.

This clone has more than one count but fewer than ten. The chain carries TRBV5-1 and TRBJ2-2, with 7 bases lining up with TRBD1. Germline loops: CDR1 SGHRS, CDR2 YFSETQ. The V segment lost 0 bases and the J segment 0 bases; nucleotides outside the gene matches: 2. The length of the CDR3 is 16 residues. DNA of the CDR3: TGCGCCAGCAGCTTGGCCCAGGGGGCGAACACCGGGGAGCTGTTTTTT. Amino acid sequence: CASSLAQGANTGELFF.

The rearrangement links TRBV29-1 to TRBJ1-5; D is unclear. Germline assignment: CDR1 SQVTM and CDR2 ANQGSEA. V was cut by 4 bases and J by 6 bases, with 7 bases left in between. CDR3 length: 11 residues. As DNA, the CDR3 is TGCAGCGTTGGTGAGGCTCAGCCCCAGCATTTT. This translates into CSVGEAQPQHF.

This chain uses TRBV29-1 with TRBJ1-1, with 9 bases lining up with TRBD1. The CDR3 runs to 11 residues. Germline CDR1 is SQVTM and CDR2 is ANQGSEA. After removal of 5 bases from V and 6 bases from J, the junction contained 1 base not matched to a gene. CDR3 sequence (DNA): TGCAGCGTTCGACAGGGGGCTGAAGCTTTCTTT. It yields the protein CSVRQGAEAFF.

This chain connects TRBV7-9 to TRBJ1-1, with TRBD1 matching 7 bases. The J segment lost 3 bases and the V segment lost 6 bases, leaving 10 bases of the junction unmatched. The CDR3 totals 15 residues. Germline V gene lookup returns CDR1 SEHNR and CDR2 FQNEAQ (reference sequence). For the CDR3, the DNA is TGTGCCAGCAGTAGAAACAGGGGAGTCGACACTGAAGCTTTCTTT. It encodes CASSRNRGVDTEAFF.

The chain links TRBV7-3 to TRBJ1-2; 9 nucleotides align to TRBD1. V shed 5 bases, J shed 2 bases, and the junction held 3 bases outside the gene matches. In germline, CDR1 is SGHTA, CDR2 FQGTGA. This CDR3 comprises 14 residues. The CDR3 DNA is TGTGCCAGCAGCCAAGGGACAGGGAACTATGGCTACACCTTC. Translating it yields CASSQGTGNYGYTF.

V gene TRBV3-1 (or the pseudogene TRBV3-2) combines with J gene TRBJ2-1; 16 bases agree with TRBD2. The V gene end was trimmed by 3 bases and the J gene end by 4 bases; junction bases not matched to a gene: 0. This CDR3 comprises 16 residues. Germline assignment: CDR1 LGHDT and CDR2 YNNKEL (reference sequence). The CDR3 bases are TGTGCCAGCAGCCAGGGACTAGCGGGGGGGTACAATGAGCAGTTCTTC. As protein: CASSQGLAGGYNEQFF.

This rearrangement joins TRBV5-5 to TRBJ1-1; a possible D gene is TRBD1 (6 bases). The CDR3 loop spans 14 amino acids. Germline V CDR1 and CDR2: SGHKS, YYEKEE (reference sequence). The V end was cut by 1 base, the J end by 0 bases, with 7 bases between. In DNA form, the CDR3 reads TGTGCCAGCAGCTTGCAGGGGATGAACACTGAAGCTTTCTTT. It specifies CASSLQGMNTEAFF.